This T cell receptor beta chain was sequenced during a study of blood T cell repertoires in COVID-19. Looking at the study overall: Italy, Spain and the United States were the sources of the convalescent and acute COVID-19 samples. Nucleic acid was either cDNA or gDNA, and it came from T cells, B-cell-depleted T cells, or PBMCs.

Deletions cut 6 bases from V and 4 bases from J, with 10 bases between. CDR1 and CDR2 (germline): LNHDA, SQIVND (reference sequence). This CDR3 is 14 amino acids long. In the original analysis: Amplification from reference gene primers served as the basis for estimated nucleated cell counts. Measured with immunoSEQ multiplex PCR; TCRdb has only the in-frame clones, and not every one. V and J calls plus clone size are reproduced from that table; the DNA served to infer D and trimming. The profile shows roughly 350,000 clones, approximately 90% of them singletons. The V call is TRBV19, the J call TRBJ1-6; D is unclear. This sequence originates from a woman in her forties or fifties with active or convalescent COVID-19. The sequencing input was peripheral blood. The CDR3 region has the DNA TGTGCCAGTAGGTCCGCGGAATATAATTCACCCCTCCACTTT. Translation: CASRSAEYNSPLHF. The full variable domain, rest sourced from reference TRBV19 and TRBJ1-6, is DGGITQSPKYLFRKEGQNVTLSCEQNLNHDAMYWYRQDPGQGLRLIYYSQIVNDFQKGDIAEGYSVSREKKESFPLTVTSAQKNPTAFYLCASRSAEYNSPLHFGNGTRLTVT.